These T cell receptor beta chains were read from a single sample in a study of vaccination and CD4 T cells after COVID-19. These receptors are not linked to any known antigen. TCRdb passed the PCR reads through MiXCR, listing each CDR3 protein once. This sample has over 12,000 distinct CDR3 sequences, with approximately 51% found just once. The starting material was cultured CD4+ T cells from blood, obtained after SARS-CoV-2 vaccination. The receptors shown here come from a human donor with COVID-19. The CDR3 runs from the conserved cysteine through the conserved F or W. D genes are given only for firm matches. The size of a clone is reported for some rows only, either as once, few or many, or as a class for expanded clones.

TRBJ1-5 NA TRBV7-9 NA TGTGCCAGCAGCTTAGCGGAGGGTAGCAATCAGCCCCAGCATTTT CASSLAEGSNQPQHF
TRBJ2-5 TRBD1 TRBV18 once TGTGCCAGCTCACCAGGGGGACAGCAAGAGACCCAGTACTTC CASSPGGQQETQYF
TRBJ2-3 TRBD1 TRBV28 NA TGTGCCGGGCAGACAGGGGGCCGAGATACGCAGTATTTT CAGQTGGRDTQYF
TRBJ1-2 NA TRBV28 NA TGTGCCAGCACCCCACCTAGGGAAGGGGGATATGGCTACACCTTC CASTPPREGGYGYTF
TRBJ2-5 TRBD2 TRBV20-1 NA TGCAGTGCTCTAGCGGGGATCGGGGGGCAAGAGACCCAGTACTTC CSALAGIGGQETQYF
TRBJ1-5 NA TRBV12-3/TRBV12-4 NA TGTGCCAGCAGTAACAGCAATCAGCCCCAGCATTTT CASSNSNQPQHF
TRBJ2-7 TRBD1 TRBV29-1 once TGCAGCGTTGGCAGGGGGCGCGAGCAGTACTTC CSVGRGREQYF
TRBJ1-2 NA TRBV7-9 NA TGTGCCAGCAGCTTACTGCTGGACGAGTATGGCTACACCTTC CASSLLLDEYGYTF
TRBJ2-3 TRBD2 TRBV11-2 NA TGTGCCAGCAGGATCGGGGCGGGGGGAAAGGTTTTT CASRIGAGGKVF
TRBJ2-7 NA TRBV20-1 NA TGCAGTGCGCCGTCGAGCGGCTCCTACGAGCAGTACTTC CSAPSSGSYEQYF
TRBJ2-2 NA TRBV19 NA TGTGCCAGTAGGAAGACACAGAACACCGGGGAGCTGTTTTTT CASRKTQNTGELFF
TRBJ2-3 TRBD2 TRBV11-3 NA TGTGCCAGCAGCTTAGAGTGGACTAGCGGGGGGGTAAGCACAGATACGCAGTATTTT CASSLEWTSGGVSTDTQYF
TRBJ1-1 NA TRBV11-2 few TGTGCCAGTCGCCAGGTTTTCACTGAAGCTTTCTTT CASRQVFTEAFF
TRBJ2-2 NA TRBV27 NA TGTGCCAGCAGTTTATGGTCCACCGGGGAGCTGTTTTTT CASSLWSTGELFF
TRBJ2-7 TRBD2 TRBV18 NA TGTGCCAGCTCACCTGGACTAGCGGGCTACGAGCAGTACTTC CASSPGLAGYEQYF
TRBJ1-5 NA TRBV20-1 NA TGCAGTGCTAGCGTTACTGAGGGTAGCAATCAGCCCCAGCATTTT CSASVTEGSNQPQHF
TRBJ1-5 NA TRBV4-3 once TGCGCCAGCAGCCAAGATTTCAAGGGTAGTCAGCCCCAGCATTTT CASSQDFKGSQPQHF
TRBJ2-4 NA TRBV21-1 NA TGTGCCTCCCTGACCCAGGGCAAAAACATTCAGTACTTC CASLTQGKNIQYF
TRBJ2-7 NA TRBV18 NA TGTGCCAGCTCACTTTTTTCGGATTACGAGCAGTACTTC CASSLFSDYEQYF
TRBJ1-3 NA TRBV4-1 NA TGCGCCAGCAGCCAAGGGGCAGGGGGAAACACCATATATTTT CASSQGAGGNTIYF
TRBJ2-5 NA TRBV7-2 NA TGTGCCAGCAGCCCCGGACTCGGACGAGAGACCCAGTACTTC CASSPGLGRETQYF